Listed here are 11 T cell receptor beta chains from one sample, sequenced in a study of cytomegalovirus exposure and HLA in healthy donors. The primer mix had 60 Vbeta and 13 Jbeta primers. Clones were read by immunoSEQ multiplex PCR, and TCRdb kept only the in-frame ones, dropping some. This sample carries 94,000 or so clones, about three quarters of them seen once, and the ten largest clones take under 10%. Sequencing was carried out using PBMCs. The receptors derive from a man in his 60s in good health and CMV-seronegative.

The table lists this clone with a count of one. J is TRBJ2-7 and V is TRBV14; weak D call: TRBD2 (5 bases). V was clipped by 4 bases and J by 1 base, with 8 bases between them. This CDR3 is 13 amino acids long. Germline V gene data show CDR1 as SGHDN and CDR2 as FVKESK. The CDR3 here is CASSRGISYEQYF. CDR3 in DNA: TGTGCCAGCAGCCGAGGGATTTCCTACGAGCAGTACTTC.

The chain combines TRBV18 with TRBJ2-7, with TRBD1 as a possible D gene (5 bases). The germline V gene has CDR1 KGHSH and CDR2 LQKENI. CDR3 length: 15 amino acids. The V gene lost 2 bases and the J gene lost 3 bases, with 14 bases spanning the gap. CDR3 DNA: TGTGCCAGCTCACCAAATAGACAGAGTTTCTACGAGCAGTACTTC. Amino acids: CASSPNRQSFYEQYF. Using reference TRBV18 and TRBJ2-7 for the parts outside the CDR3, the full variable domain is NAGVMQNPRHLVRRRGQEARLRCSPMKGHSHVYWYRQLPEEGLKFMVYLQKENIIDESGMPKERFSAEFPKEGPSILRIQQVVRGDSAAYFCASSPNRQSFYEQYFGPGTRLTVT.

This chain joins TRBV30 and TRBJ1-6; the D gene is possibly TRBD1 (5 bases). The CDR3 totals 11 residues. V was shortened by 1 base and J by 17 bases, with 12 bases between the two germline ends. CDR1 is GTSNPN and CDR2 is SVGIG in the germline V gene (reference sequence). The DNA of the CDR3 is TGTGCCTGGAGTGCGGGCCAGGGCGTCCACTTT. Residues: CAWSAGQGVHF.

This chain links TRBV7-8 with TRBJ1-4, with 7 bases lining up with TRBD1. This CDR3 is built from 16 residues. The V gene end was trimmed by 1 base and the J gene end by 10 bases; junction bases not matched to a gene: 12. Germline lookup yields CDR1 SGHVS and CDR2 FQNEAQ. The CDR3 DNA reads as TGTGCCAGCAGCTTAGGGGACAGTAGGACCCGGGGAAAACTGTTTTTT. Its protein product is CASSLGDSRTRGKLFF.

The CDR3 loop is CSAGLAGNQDTQYF. CDR3 coding DNA: TGCAGCGCGGGACTAGCGGGAAATCAAGATACGCAGTATTTT. V gene TRBV29-1 combines with J gene TRBJ2-3; TRBD2 matches 13 bases. Germline CDR1 reads SQVTM; CDR2 reads ANQGSEA. Germline trimming cut 7 bases from V and 5 bases from J; bases unmatched to any gene: 6. This CDR3 contains 14 residues.

This chain's CDR3 is CASSIDRGPGNTIYF. CDR3 bases: TGTGCCAGTAGTATCGACAGGGGACCTGGAAACACCATATATTTT. The chain carries TRBV19 and TRBJ1-3; TRBD1 matches 8 bases. Germline CDR1 is LNHDA and CDR2 is SQIVND (reference sequence). J was trimmed by 2 bases and V by 3 bases; bases with no gene match: 3. CDR3 size: 15 residues.

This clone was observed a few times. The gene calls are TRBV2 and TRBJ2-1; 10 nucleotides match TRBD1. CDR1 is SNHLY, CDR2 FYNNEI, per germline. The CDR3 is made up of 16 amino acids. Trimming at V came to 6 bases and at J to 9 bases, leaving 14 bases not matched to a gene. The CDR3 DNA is TGTGCCAGCAGAGATACGACAGGGGGCGAGTTGGTTGAGCAGTTCTTC. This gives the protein CASRDTTGGELVEQFF.

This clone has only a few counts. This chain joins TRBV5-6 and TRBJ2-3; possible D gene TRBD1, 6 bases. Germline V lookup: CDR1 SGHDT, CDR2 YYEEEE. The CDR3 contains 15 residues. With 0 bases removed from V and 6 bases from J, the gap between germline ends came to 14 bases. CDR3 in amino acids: CASSLEWRQADTQYF. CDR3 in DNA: TGTGCCAGCAGCTTGGAGTGGAGACAGGCGGATACGCAGTATTTT.

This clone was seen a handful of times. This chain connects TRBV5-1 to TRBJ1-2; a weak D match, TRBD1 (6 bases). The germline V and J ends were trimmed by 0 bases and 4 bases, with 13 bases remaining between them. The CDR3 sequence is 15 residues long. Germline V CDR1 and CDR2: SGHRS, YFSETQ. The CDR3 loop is CASSLGTGKSYGYTF. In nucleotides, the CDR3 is TGCGCCAGCAGCTTGGGAACAGGGAAGTCCTATGGCTACACCTTC.

CDR3: CASSGLTGEAGELFF. CDR3 nucleotides: TGTGCCAGCAGTGGACTGACAGGGGAGGCCGGGGAGCTGTTTTTT. V and J are TRBV6-1 and TRBJ2-2; TRBD1 aligns across 8 bases. This CDR3 region has 15 residues. The germline V gene has CDR1 MNHNS and CDR2 SASEGT. The ends lost 4 bases at V and 6 bases at J; junction bases unmatched: 7.

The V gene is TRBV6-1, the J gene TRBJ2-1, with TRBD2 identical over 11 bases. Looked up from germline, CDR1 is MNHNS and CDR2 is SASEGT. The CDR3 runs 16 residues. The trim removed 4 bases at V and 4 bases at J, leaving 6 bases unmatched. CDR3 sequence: CASSAQVAGGYNEQFF. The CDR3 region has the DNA TGTGCCAGCAGTGCCCAAGTAGCGGGAGGGTACAATGAGCAGTTCTTC.